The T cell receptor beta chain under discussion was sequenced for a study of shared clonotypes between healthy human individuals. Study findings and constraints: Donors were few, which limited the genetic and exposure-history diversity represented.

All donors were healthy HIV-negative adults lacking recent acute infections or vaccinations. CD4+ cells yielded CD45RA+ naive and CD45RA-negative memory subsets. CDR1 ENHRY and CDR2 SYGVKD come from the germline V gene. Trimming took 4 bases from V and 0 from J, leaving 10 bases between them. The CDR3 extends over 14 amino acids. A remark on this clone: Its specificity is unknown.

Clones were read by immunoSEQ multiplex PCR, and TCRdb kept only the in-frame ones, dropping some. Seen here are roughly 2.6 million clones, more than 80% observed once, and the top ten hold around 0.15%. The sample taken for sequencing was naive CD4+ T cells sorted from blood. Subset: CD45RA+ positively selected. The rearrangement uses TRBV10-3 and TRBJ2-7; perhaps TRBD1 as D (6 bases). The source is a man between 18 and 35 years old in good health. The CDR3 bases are TGTGCCATCAGTGCACAGGGACGCTCCTACGAGCAGTACTTC. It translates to CAISAQGRSYEQYF.